What follows is one T cell receptor beta chain and its context. Its target is unknown. This specimen belongs to a study of cytotoxic CD8 clonotypes in ibrutinib-treated CLL. As for the study in general: With a range of 6 to 36, the median treatment time before response samples were taken was about twelve months.

Study observations and caveats: Among the clonotypes, public ones were uncommon and contracted or held stable on treatment.

Depth targeted 1 in 200,000 to 1 in 1 million T cells, averaging approximately 10x coverage per clonotype. Data came from immunoSEQ multiplex PCR; TCRdb stores just in-frame clones and leaves some out. The sample holds 250,000 to 350,000 clones; 60% to 80% are singletons and the top ten take about 5.3%. Germline-derived CDR1 and CDR2 are SGHRS and YFSETQ. The CDR3 extends over 11 amino acids. Trimming left V 6 bases short and J 4 bases short, with 8 bases between. The input for sequencing was PBMCs, taken at disease progression, from a patient treated with ibrutinib. The chain carries TRBV5-1 and TRBJ2-7; D remains ambiguous. The receptor was derived from a human donor with chronic lymphocytic leukemia. CDR3 DNA sequence: TGCGCCAGCACGGACGGGTACGAGCAGTACTTC. It is translated as CASTDGYEQYF.